What follows are 14 T cell receptor beta chains derived from one specimen sequenced in a study of blood T cell repertoires in COVID-19. Method: immunoSEQ multiplex PCR; TCRdb's copy keeps in-frame clones and lacks some. The sample lists some 80,000 clones; 82% were seen once. Specimen: peripheral blood. The origin of the receptors is a human donor in a cohort sampled during active COVID-19.

CDR3 region: CASRLRGEQYF. As DNA, the CDR3 is TGTGCCAGCCGCCTTCGGGGGGAGCAGTACTTC. The chain recombines TRBV3-1 (or the pseudogene TRBV3-2) with TRBJ2-7, with a tentative D call TRBD2 (6 bases). The CDR3 runs to 11 residues. CDR1 LGHDT and CDR2 YNNKEL come from the germline V gene (reference sequence). V was trimmed by 8 bases and J by 7 bases, leaving 12 bases between them.

This clone was counted once. V and J are TRBV5-4 and TRBJ1-2; D gene ambiguous. The germline V gene encodes CDR1 SGHNT and CDR2 YYREEE (reference sequence). CDR3 length: 14 residues. Trimming took 0 bases from V and 8 from J, leaving 14 bases between them. CDR3 coding DNA: TGTGCCAGCAGCTTGGGGGCGCAGCTCCAAGGCTACACCTTC. This sequence encodes CASSLGAQLQGYTF.

The chain recombines TRBV5-3 with TRBJ1-5, with TRBD1 as a possible D gene (6 bases). TRBV5-3 is designated an ORF whose function remains uncertain. The CDR3 loop spans 18 amino acids. The V and J ends lost 4 bases and 2 bases respectively, with 22 bases between them. CDR3 amino acids: CARSPLCPAWTGNQPQHF. The CDR3 bases are TGTGCCAGAAGCCCCCTCTGCCCAGCTTGGACAGGCAATCAGCCCCAGCATTTT.

This sequence joins TRBV19 and TRBJ2-6; 10 bases fit TRBD1. The length of the CDR3 is 20 residues. V dropped 5 bases and J dropped 1; count of bases not matched to a gene: 14. CDR1 and CDR2 (germline): LNHDA, SQIVND (reference sequence). CDR3: CASSSFRPGQGLSGANVLTF. The CDR3 coding sequence is TGTGCCAGTAGTTCGTTCCGACCGGGACAGGGGTTGTCTGGGGCCAACGTCCTGACTTTC.

The V and J genes are TRBV7-8 and TRBJ1-1, with D perhaps TRBD1 (5 bases). The CDR3 has 15 amino acids. Trimming took off 1 base at V and 11 bases at J, with 20 bases between the two ends. In germline, CDR1 is SGHVS, CDR2 FQNEAQ. CDR3 residues: CASSLGRRGSLRAFF. For the CDR3, the DNA is TGTGCCAGCAGCTTAGGGCGGCGGGGGAGTTTGAGGGCTTTCTTT.

The rearrangement uses TRBV19 and TRBJ1-5, with D uncertain. The length of the CDR3 is 14 residues. The V gene lost 0 bases and the J gene lost 4 bases, with 7 bases spanning the gap. The V gene's germline CDR1 is LNHDA and CDR2 SQIVND (reference sequence). CDR3 in DNA: TGTGCCAGTAGTATAGACGGCGGGAATCAGCCCCAGCATTTT. Encoded protein: CASSIDGGNQPQHF.

This sequence joins TRBV7-9 and TRBJ2-2; D is possibly TRBD1 (5 bases). Trimming cost V 2 bases and J 4 bases, with 11 bases left between them. The CDR3 is 15 residues long. In germline, CDR1 is SEHNR, CDR2 FQNEAQ (reference sequence). The DNA of the CDR3 is TGTGCCAGCAGCTTAACGTCAGGGCCCACCGGGGAGCTGTTTTTT. Translated: CASSLTSGPTGELFF.

The chain is built from TRBV9 and TRBJ2-7; TRBD2 matches at 10 bases. V shed 7 bases, J shed 2 bases, and the junction held 9 bases outside the gene matches. The CDR3 contains 15 residues. Germline CDR1 SGDLS, CDR2 YYNGEE. CDR3 DNA: TGTGCCAGCTCCTACGCTAGCGGGGGAGCCTACGAGCAGTACTTC. Its translation: CASSYASGGAYEQYF. Using reference TRBV9 and TRBJ2-7 for the parts outside the CDR3, the full variable domain is DSGVTQTPKHLITATGQRVTLRCSPRSGDLSVYWYQQSLDQGLQFLIQYYNGEERAKGNILERFSAQQFPDLHSELNLSSLELGDSALYFCASSYASGGAYEQYFGPGTRLTVT.

This clone was detected a few times. CDR3 sequence reads: CASSSGGWSEAFF. DNA for the CDR3: TGTGCCAGCAGTTCGGGGGGTTGGTCTGAAGCTTTCTTT. V gene TRBV27 combines with J gene TRBJ1-1; a possible D gene is TRBD1 (5 bases). With 4 bases removed from V and 6 bases from J, the gap between germline ends came to 12 bases. The CDR3 is 13 amino acids. Per the germline V gene, CDR1 is MNHEY and CDR2 is SMNVEV (reference sequence).

The chain joins TRBV3-1 (or the pseudogene TRBV3-2) to TRBJ2-7; D remains ambiguous. V lost 1 base and J 4 bases, leaving 14 bases between the germline ends. The CDR3 extends over 15 amino acids. Germline lookup yields CDR1 LGHDT and CDR2 YNNKEL (reference sequence). The CDR3 protein is CASSQAQSYLYEQYF. The CDR3 DNA is TGTGCCAGCAGCCAAGCCCAGTCTTACCTTTACGAGCAGTACTTC.

V and J are TRBV6-6 and TRBJ1-2; a possible D gene is TRBD1 (5 bases). Germline V gives CDR1 MNHNY, CDR2 SVGAGI (reference sequence). This CDR3 is built from 13 residues. Trimming took off 2 bases at V and 6 bases at J, with 10 bases between the two ends. The CDR3 DNA reads as TGTGCCAGCAGTTACCCCTCGACAGATGGCTACACCTTC. Translated: CASSYPSTDGYTF.

The chain recombines TRBV5-1 with TRBJ1-2; 7 bases match TRBD1. From germline, CDR1 is SGHRS and CDR2 YFSETQ. V gave up 7 bases and J gave up 5 bases; unmatched junction bases: 5. This CDR3 has 12 residues. CDR3 region: CASGQELYGYTF. In DNA form, the CDR3 reads TGCGCCAGCGGACAGGAATTATATGGCTACACCTTC. The full variable domain, in which reference TRBV5-1 and TRBJ1-2 provide the parts outside the CDR3, is KAGVTQTPRYLIKTRGQQVTLSCSPISGHRSVSWYQQTPGQGLQFLFEYFSETQRNKGNFPGRFSGRQFSNSRSEMNVSTLELGDSALYLCASGQELYGYTFGSGTRLTVV.

The gene calls are TRBV7-8 and TRBJ1-6, with D unresolved. Trimming pared 6 bases from V and 9 bases from J, leaving 15 bases between. Per germline, CDR1 SGHVS and CDR2 FQNEAQ. The CDR3 consists of 14 residues. CDR3 loop: CASRSTAVGSPLHF. CDR3 sequence (DNA): TGTGCCAGCAGGTCTACAGCCGTAGGTTCACCCCTCCACTTT.

The chain carries TRBV2 and TRBJ2-6; D not resolved. Germline values: CDR1 SNHLY, CDR2 FYNNEI. Trimming pared 3 bases from V and 4 bases from J, leaving 10 bases between. The CDR3 totals 15 residues. DNA of the CDR3: TGTGCCAGCAGTGACGCGGAAGCCGGGGCCAACGTCCTGACTTTC. This encodes CASSDAEAGANVLTF.